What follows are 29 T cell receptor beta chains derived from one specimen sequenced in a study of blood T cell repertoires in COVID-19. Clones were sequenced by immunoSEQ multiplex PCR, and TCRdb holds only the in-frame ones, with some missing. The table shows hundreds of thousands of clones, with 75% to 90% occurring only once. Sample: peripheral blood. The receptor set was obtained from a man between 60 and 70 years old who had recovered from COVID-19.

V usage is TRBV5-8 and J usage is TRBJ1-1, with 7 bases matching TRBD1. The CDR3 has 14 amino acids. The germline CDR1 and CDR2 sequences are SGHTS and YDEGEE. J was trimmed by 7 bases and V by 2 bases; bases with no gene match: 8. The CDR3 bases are TGTGCCAGCAGCTTTCAGGGGGAGGTAAATGAAGCTTTCTTT. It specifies CASSFQGEVNEAFF.

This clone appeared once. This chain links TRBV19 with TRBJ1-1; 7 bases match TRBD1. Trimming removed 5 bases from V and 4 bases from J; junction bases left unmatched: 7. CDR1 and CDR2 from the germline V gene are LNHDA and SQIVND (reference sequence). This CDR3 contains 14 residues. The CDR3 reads CASSPQGLGTEAFF. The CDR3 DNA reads TGTGCCAGTAGTCCACAGGGGTTAGGCACTGAAGCTTTCTTT. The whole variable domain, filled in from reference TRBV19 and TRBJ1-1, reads DGGITQSPKYLFRKEGQNVTLSCEQNLNHDAMYWYRQDPGQGLRLIYYSQIVNDFQKGDIAEGYSVSREKKESFPLTVTSAQKNPTAFYLCASSPQGLGTEAFFGQGTRLTVV.

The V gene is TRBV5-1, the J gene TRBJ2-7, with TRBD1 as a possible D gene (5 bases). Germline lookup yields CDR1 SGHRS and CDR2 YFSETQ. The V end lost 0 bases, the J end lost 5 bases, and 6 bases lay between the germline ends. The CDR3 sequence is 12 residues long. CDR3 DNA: TGCGCCAGCAGCTTGGTCAGGGACGAGCAGTACTTC. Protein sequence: CASSLVRDEQYF.

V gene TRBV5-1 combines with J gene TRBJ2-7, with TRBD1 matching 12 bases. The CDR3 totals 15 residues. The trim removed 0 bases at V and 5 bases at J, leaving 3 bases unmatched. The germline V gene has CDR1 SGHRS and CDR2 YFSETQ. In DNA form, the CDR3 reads TGCGCCAGCAGCTTGGAAGGGACAGGGGGCGACGAGCAGTACTTC. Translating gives CASSLEGTGGDEQYF.

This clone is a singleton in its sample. The CDR3 here is CASRTAGQPEAFF. In nucleotides, the CDR3 is TGTGCCAGCAGGACCGCAGGGCAGCCTGAAGCTTTCTTT. The chain uses TRBV12-3 or TRBV12-4 and TRBJ1-1; TRBD1 is a possible D gene (5 bases). The CDR3 covers 13 residues. With 6 bases removed from V and 6 bases from J, the gap between germline ends came to 14 bases.

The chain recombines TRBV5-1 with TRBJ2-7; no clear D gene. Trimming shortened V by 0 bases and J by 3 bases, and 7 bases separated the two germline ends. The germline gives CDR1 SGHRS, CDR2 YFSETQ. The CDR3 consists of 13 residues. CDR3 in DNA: TGCGCCAGCAGCTTGGGGGCGTTCTACGAGCAGTACTTC. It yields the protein CASSLGAFYEQYF.

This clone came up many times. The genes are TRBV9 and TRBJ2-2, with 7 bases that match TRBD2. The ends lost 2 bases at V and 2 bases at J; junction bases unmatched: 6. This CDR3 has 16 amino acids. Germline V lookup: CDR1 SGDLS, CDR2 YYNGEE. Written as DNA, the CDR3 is TGTGCCAGCAGCGTTTCCGGGACTACCAACACCGGGGAGCTGTTTTTT. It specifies CASSVSGTTNTGELFF.

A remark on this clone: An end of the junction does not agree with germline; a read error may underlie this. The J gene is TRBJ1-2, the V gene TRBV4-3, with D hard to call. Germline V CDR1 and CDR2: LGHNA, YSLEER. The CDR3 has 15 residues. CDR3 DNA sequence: TGCGCCAGCAGCCCAGCAACCCTGCTGAACTATGGTTACACCTTC. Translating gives CASSPATLLNYGYTF.

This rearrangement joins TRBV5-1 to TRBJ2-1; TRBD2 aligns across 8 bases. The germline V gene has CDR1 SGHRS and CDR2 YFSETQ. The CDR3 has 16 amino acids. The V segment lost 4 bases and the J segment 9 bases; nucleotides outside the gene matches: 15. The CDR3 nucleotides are TGCGCCAGCAGCCCGCCGTTTAGCGGGGTAAGGGGTGAGCAGTTCTTC. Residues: CASSPPFSGVRGEQFF. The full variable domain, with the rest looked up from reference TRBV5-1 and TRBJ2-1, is KAGVTQTPRYLIKTRGQQVTLSCSPISGHRSVSWYQQTPGQGLQFLFEYFSETQRNKGNFPGRFSGRQFSNSRSEMNVSTLELGDSALYLCASSPPFSGVRGEQFFGPGTRLTVL.

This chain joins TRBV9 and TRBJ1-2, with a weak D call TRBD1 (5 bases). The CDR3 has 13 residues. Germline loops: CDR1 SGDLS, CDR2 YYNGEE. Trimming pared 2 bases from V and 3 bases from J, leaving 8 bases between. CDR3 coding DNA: TGTGCCAGCAGCGTGTCGGGGGACTATGGCTACACCTTC. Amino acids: CASSVSGDYGYTF. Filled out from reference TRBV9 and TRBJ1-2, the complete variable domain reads DSGVTQTPKHLITATGQRVTLRCSPRSGDLSVYWYQQSLDQGLQFLIQYYNGEERAKGNILERFSAQQFPDLHSELNLSSLELGDSALYFCASSVSGDYGYTFGSGTRLTVV.

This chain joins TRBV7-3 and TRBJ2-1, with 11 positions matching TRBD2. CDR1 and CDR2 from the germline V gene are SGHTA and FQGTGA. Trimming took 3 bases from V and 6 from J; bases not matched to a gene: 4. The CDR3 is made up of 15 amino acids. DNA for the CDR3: TGTGCCAGCAGCTTGGAACTAGCGGGAGTCAATGAGCAGTTCTTC. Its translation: CASSLELAGVNEQFF.

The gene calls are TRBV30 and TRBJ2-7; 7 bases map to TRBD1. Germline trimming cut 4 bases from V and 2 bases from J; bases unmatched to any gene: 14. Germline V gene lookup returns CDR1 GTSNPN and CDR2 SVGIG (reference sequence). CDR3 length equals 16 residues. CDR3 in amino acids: CAWNRGPPTHAYEQYF. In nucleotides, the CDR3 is TGTGCCTGGAACAGGGGTCCCCCCACTCATGCCTACGAGCAGTACTTC.

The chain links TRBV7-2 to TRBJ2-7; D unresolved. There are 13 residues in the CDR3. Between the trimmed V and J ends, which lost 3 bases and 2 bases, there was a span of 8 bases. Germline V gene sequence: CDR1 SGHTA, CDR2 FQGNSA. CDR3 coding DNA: TGTGCCAGCAGCTTCCAAGCTCCCTACGAGCAGTACTTC. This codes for CASSFQAPYEQYF.

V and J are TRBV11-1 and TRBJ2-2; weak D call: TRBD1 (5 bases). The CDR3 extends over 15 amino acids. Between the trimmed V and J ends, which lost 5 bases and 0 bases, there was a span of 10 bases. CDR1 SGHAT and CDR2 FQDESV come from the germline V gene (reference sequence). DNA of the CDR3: TGTGCCAGCAGCCTGACAGACTCGAACACCGGGGAGCTGTTTTTT. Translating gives CASSLTDSNTGELFF. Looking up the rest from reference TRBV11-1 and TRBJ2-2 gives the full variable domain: EAEVAQSPRYKITEKSQAVAFWCDPISGHATLYWYRQILGQGPELLVQFQDESVVDDSQLPKDRFSAERLKGVDSTLKIQPAELGDSAMYLCASSLTDSNTGELFFGEGSRLTVL.

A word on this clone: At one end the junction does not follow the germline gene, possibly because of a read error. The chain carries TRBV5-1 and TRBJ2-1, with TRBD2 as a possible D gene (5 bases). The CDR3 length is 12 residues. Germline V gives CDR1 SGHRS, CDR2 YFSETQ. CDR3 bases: TGCGCCAGCAGCCCAATGTACGGGGAGATGGTCTTC. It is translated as CASSPMYGEMVF.

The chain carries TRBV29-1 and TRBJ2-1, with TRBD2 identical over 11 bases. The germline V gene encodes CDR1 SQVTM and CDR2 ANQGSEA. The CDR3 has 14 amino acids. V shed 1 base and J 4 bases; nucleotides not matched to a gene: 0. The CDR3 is CSVEGLAGYNEQFF. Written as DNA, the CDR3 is TGCAGCGTTGAAGGACTAGCGGGATACAATGAGCAGTTCTTC.

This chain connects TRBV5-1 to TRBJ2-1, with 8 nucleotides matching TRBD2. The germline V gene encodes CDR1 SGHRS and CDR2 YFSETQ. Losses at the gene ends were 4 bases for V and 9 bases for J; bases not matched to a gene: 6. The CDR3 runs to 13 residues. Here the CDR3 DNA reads TGCGCCAGCAGCCGCTTACTAGCGGCTGAGCAGTTCTTC. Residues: CASSRLLAAEQFF.

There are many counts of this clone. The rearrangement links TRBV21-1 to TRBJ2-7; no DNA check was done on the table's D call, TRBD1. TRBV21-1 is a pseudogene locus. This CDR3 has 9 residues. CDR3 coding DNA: TGTGCCAGCAAAAGGACAGGGCCCTTC. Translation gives CASKRTGPF.

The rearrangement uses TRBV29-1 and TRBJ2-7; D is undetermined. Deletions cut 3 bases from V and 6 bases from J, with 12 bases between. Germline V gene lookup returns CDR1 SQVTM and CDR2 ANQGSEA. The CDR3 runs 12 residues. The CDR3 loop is CSVDPGSGEQYF. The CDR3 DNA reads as TGCAGCGTTGACCCAGGTTCTGGCGAGCAGTACTTC.

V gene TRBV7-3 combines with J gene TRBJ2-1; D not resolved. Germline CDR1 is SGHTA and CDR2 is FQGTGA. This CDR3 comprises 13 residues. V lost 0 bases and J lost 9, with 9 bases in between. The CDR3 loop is CASSLTQNGEQFF. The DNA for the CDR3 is TGTGCCAGCAGCTTAACCCAGAATGGTGAGCAGTTCTTC.

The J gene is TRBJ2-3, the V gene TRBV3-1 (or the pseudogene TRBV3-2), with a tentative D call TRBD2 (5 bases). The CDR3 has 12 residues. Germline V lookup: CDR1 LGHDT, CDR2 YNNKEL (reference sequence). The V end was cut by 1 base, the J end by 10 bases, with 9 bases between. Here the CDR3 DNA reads TGTGCCAGCAGCCAAGGGGCCGGGGCGCAGTATTTT. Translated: CASSQGAGAQYF.

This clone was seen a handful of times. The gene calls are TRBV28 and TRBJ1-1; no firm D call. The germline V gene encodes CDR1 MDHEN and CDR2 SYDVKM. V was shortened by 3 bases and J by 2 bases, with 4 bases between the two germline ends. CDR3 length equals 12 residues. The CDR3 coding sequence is TGTGCCAGCAGTTTTCTAAACACTGAAGCTTTCTTT. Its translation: CASSFLNTEAFF.

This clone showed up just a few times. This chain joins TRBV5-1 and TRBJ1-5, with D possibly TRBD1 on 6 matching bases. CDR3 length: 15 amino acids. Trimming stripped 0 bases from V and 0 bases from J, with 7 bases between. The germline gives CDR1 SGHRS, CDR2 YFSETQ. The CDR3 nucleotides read TGCGCCAGCAGCTTGGGGACAGTTAGCAATCAGCCCCAGCATTTT. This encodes CASSLGTVSNQPQHF.

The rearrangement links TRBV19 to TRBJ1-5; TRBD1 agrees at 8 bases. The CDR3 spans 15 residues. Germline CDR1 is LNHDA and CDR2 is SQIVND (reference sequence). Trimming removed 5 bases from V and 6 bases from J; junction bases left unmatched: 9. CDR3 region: CASSPRQGTFQPQHF. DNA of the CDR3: TGTGCCAGTAGTCCAAGACAGGGGACGTTTCAGCCCCAGCATTTT.

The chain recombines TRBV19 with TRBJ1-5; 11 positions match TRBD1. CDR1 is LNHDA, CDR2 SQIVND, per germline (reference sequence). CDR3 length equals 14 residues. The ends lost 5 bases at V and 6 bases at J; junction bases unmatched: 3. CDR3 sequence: CASSSDRGRQPQHF. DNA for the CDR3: TGTGCCAGTAGTTCGGACAGGGGGCGTCAGCCCCAGCATTTT.

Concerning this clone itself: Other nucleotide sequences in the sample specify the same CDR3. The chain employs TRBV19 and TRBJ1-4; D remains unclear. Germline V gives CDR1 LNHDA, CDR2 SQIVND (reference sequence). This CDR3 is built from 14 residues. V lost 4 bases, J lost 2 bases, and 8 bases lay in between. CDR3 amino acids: CASSTRDTNEKLFF. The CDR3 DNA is TGTGCCAGTAGTACCCGGGATACTAATGAAAAACTGTTTTTT.

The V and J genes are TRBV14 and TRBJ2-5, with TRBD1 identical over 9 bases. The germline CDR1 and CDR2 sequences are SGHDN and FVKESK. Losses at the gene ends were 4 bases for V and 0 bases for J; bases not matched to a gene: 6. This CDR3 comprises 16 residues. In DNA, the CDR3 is TGTGCCAGCAGCCCTTTGACAGGGGGGAACCAAGAGACCCAGTACTTC. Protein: CASSPLTGGNQETQYF.

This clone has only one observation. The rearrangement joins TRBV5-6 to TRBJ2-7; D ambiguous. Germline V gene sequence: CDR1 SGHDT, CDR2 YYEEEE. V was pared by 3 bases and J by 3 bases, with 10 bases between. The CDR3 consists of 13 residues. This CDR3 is CASSSYAGYEQYF. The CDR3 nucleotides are TGTGCCAGCAGCTCCTACGCAGGCTACGAGCAGTACTTC.

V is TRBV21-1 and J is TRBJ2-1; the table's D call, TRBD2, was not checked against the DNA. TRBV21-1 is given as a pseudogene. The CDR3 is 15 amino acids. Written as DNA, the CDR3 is TGTGCCAGCAAATCGGGAGGGGTCAGGAGCGATGAGCAGTTCTTC. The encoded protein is CASKSGGVRSDEQFF.